This T cell receptor beta chain was recovered during a study of cytomegalovirus exposure and HLA in healthy donors. Study at large: There were several hundred genotyped donors. Of these, 75% to 85% fell in the genetic ancestry cluster associated with self-reported Caucasian donors.

Concerning this clone itself: Its antigen is still unknown.

The PCR ran on 60 Vbeta and 13 Jbeta primers. Method: immunoSEQ multiplex PCR; TCRdb's copy keeps in-frame clones and lacks some. Of about 200,000 clones in the sample, 86% were seen once. Germline values: CDR1 MNHEY, CDR2 SVGAGI. The CDR3 loop spans 13 amino acids. Trimming stripped 3 bases from V and 6 bases from J, with 9 bases between. Overall study findings and caveats: Specificity for CMV antigens was confirmed in vitro for a few of the CMV-associated chains. Among immune exposure information, only CMV serostatus was available. The productive fraction for most TCR beta V segments was about 87% or about 30% in an earlier analysis.

The genes are TRBV6-5 and TRBJ2-1; D call uncertain. This receptor was obtained from a woman in her twenties or thirties in good health and CMV-seronegative. The sequenced sample was PBMCs. CDR3 sequence reads: CASSYIYGNEQFF. CDR3 bases: TGTGCCAGCAGTTATATATACGGCAATGAGCAGTTCTTC.